One and the same sample provided the 20 T cell receptor beta chains below, sequenced in a study of blood T cells in healthy people across ages. Through a sample-barcoded 5' primer and a J-beta primer mix, a second PCR was run for roughly 7 to 12 cycles. TCRdb fed the 5' RACE reads into MiXCR, producing one record per CDR3 protein. This sample has about a million distinct CDR3 sequences, with more than 30% found just once. Sample: blood. These receptors were collected from a man between 18 and 29 years old in good health.

The table lists this clonotype with many counts. The rearrangement joins TRBV7-2 to TRBJ1-2; D is unresolved. Trimming removed 10 bases at V and 8 bases at J, with 14 bases between. This CDR3 is built from 11 residues. Germline V gene sequence: CDR1 SGHTA, CDR2 FQGNSA. The CDR3 reads CATWLTSGYTF. CDR3 in DNA: TGTGCCACCTGGTTGACGTCAGGCTACACCTTC.

V and J are TRBV28 and TRBJ1-5; D uncertain. The CDR3 extends over 16 amino acids. Deletions cut 0 bases from V and 0 bases from J, with 9 bases between. Germline V gene lookup returns CDR1 MDHEN and CDR2 SYDVKM. This CDR3 is CASSLWAGHSNQPQHF. CDR3 sequence (DNA): TGTGCCAGCAGTTTATGGGCAGGTCATAGCAATCAGCCCCAGCATTTT.

As to this clonotype: One end of the junction varies from germline; a read error may be responsible. This chain uses TRBV20-1 with TRBJ2-1, with 7 nucleotides matching TRBD1. This CDR3 is 14 amino acids long. In germline, CDR1 is DFQATT, CDR2 SNEGSKA (reference sequence). CDR3 sequence (DNA): TGCAGTGCTATAGCGACAGGGTTTAGGGATGAACAGTTCTTC. Amino acid sequence: CSAIATGFRDEQFF.

The chain carries TRBV12-3 or TRBV12-4 and TRBJ2-3; tentative D call: TRBD1 (5 bases). The germline V and J ends were trimmed by 5 bases and 2 bases, with 11 bases remaining between them. CDR3 length: 14 amino acids. Here the CDR3 reads CASSRKTDTDTQYF. The CDR3 coding sequence is TGTGCCAGCAGTAGGAAGACAGACACAGATACGCAGTATTTT.

This chain links TRBV4-3 with TRBJ2-3; tentatively, D is TRBD2 (6 bases). From germline, CDR1 is LGHNA and CDR2 YSLEER. The V gene lost 1 base and the J gene lost 8 bases, with 19 bases spanning the gap. CDR3 length: 16 amino acids. As DNA, the CDR3 is TGCGCCAGCAGCCAAGGGGTCTTAAGAGTGGGGGGTACGCAGTATTTT. Translated, it gives CASSQGVLRVGGTQYF.

In this sample, this clonotype turned up many times. This sequence joins TRBV20-1 and TRBJ1-2, with D maybe TRBD1 (5 bases). Germline CDR1 reads DFQATT; CDR2 reads SNEGSKA (reference sequence). The CDR3 runs to 12 residues. CDR3 protein: CRLGEPNYGYTF. CDR3 nucleotide sequence: TGCAGACTAGGGGAACCTAACTATGGCTACACCTTC.

The chain carries TRBV20-1 and TRBJ2-3, with D unclear. The CDR3 is 13 residues long. V gave up 3 bases and J gave up 2 bases, with 9 bases separating them. The germline V gene has CDR1 DFQATT and CDR2 SNEGSKA (reference sequence). CDR3 protein: CSARSPPTDTQYF. The CDR3 DNA is TGCAGTGCTAGGTCCCCGCCCACAGATACGCAGTATTTT.

The chain is built from TRBV7-9 and TRBJ1-1; D unclear. The V end lost 5 bases, the J end lost 0 bases, and 16 bases lay between the germline ends. CDR1 is SEHNR and CDR2 is FQNEAQ in the germline V gene (reference sequence). This CDR3 is built from 16 residues. This CDR3 is CASSPQRGRVNTEAFF. In nucleotides, the CDR3 is TGTGCCAGCAGCCCACAGCGGGGAAGGGTGAACACTGAAGCTTTCTTT.

This clonotype was seen a handful of times. The chain links TRBV20-1 to TRBJ1-1, with 8 positions matching TRBD1. Germline assignment: CDR1 DFQATT and CDR2 SNEGSKA (reference sequence). Losses at the gene ends were 5 bases for V and 5 bases for J; bases not matched to a gene: 7. CDR3 length: 13 amino acids. This chain's CDR3 is CSAPQGGRTEAFF. In DNA, the CDR3 is TGCAGTGCTCCACAGGGGGGCAGAACTGAAGCTTTCTTT.

This clonotype was detected only a few times. J is TRBJ2-5 and V is TRBV29-1; D is uncertain. Germline CDR1 and CDR2: SQVTM and ANQGSEA. Trimming cost V 1 base and J 3 bases, with 15 bases left between them. The CDR3 has 15 amino acids. The DNA for the CDR3 is TGCAGCGTTGAAGGTCTTGGGGTACCAAAAGAGACCCAGTACTTC. Translation gives CSVEGLGVPKETQYF.

The chain links TRBV10-3 to TRBJ1-5; D is unresolved. V lost 0 bases, J lost 0 bases, and 9 bases lay in between. The CDR3 is 16 residues long. Germline CDR1 ENHRY, CDR2 SYGVKD. The chain's CDR3 is CAISESGGRSNQPQHF. The CDR3 bases are TGTGCCATCAGTGAGTCTGGAGGTCGTAGCAATCAGCCCCAGCATTTT.

V gene TRBV12-3 or TRBV12-4 combines with J gene TRBJ1-1, with 7 bases aligning to TRBD1. This CDR3 has 14 amino acids. V gave up 7 bases and J gave up 10 bases; unmatched junction bases: 15. The chain's CDR3 is CASTLDRVPTPAFF. The CDR3 region has the DNA TGTGCCAGCACCCTCGACAGGGTGCCAACCCCAGCTTTCTTT.

This clonotype has more than one count but fewer than ten. The chain combines TRBV6-2 or TRBV6-3 with TRBJ2-1; either TRBD1 or TRBD2 may fit D (5 bases each). The V end was cut by 3 bases, the J end by 3 bases, with 9 bases between. The germline V gene has CDR1 MNHEY and CDR2 SVGEGT. This CDR3 has 14 amino acids. The CDR3 loop reads CASSYGGNYNEQFF. In DNA form, the CDR3 reads TGTGCCAGCAGTTATGGGGGAAACTACAATGAGCAGTTCTTC.

The chain carries TRBV7-8 and TRBJ1-1; D may be TRBD1 (6 bases). The V end lost 0 bases, the J end lost 3 bases, and 14 bases lay between the germline ends. There are 16 residues in the CDR3. Germline-derived CDR1 and CDR2 are SGHVS and FQNEAQ. CDR3 sequence: CASSLARGAGDTEAFF. CDR3 in DNA: TGTGCCAGCAGCTTAGCGCGGGGGGCGGGTGACACTGAAGCTTTCTTT.

The chain links TRBV12-3 or TRBV12-4 to TRBJ1-1; D gene uncertain. V lost 7 bases, J lost 5 bases, and 20 bases lay in between. This CDR3 is built from 15 residues. CDR3 protein: CASNSQDLMGTEAFF. The CDR3 DNA sequence: TGTGCCAGCAATTCTCAGGACCTTATGGGAACTGAAGCTTTCTTT.

The rearrangement links TRBV10-3 to TRBJ2-5, with TRBD2 matching over 14 bases. V shed 6 bases and J 11 bases; nucleotides not matched to a gene: 17. The CDR3 length is 17 residues. Germline V gene data show CDR1 as ENHRY and CDR2 as SYGVKD. The CDR3 coding sequence is TGTGCCATCAGCCCGGGACTAGCGGGGGTCGAAGACAATGAGCAGTACTTC. Residues: CAISPGLAGVEDNEQYF.

As for this clonotype: Given a much more abundant clone one base away, this may be a read error. This chain connects TRBV5-1 to TRBJ2-7, with D unclear. The V end was cut by 2 bases, the J end by 6 bases, with 18 bases between. There are 15 residues in the CDR3. Germline V CDR1 and CDR2: SGHRS, YFSETQ. The CDR3 DNA reads as TGCGCCAGCAGCTTTTCAACGGCTTCGGGCAGCGAGCAGTACTTC. Its protein is CASSFSTASGSEQYF.

The chain joins TRBV20-1 to TRBJ2-5; no clear D gene. The CDR3 length is 14 residues. Per germline, CDR1 DFQATT and CDR2 SNEGSKA (reference sequence). The ends were cut back, 0 bases at V and 1 base at J, with 9 bases in the middle. CDR3 amino acids: CSARDRPVQETQYF. The CDR3 DNA reads TGCAGTGCTAGAGACCGGCCAGTCCAAGAGACCCAGTACTTC.

This clonotype was picked up a small number of times. The chain uses TRBV2 and TRBJ2-1; D uncertain. There are 16 residues in the CDR3. CDR1 is SNHLY, CDR2 FYNNEI, per germline. Between the trimmed V and J ends, which lost 6 bases and 7 bases, there was a span of 22 bases. The CDR3 spells CASSDSPAKFKNEQFF. The CDR3 DNA reads as TGTGCCAGCAGCGACTCCCCAGCGAAGTTTAAAAATGAGCAGTTCTTC.

In its sample, this clonotype was seen a few times. This chain uses TRBV6-2 or TRBV6-3 with TRBJ1-1; 8 nucleotides match TRBD1. J gave up 0 bases and V 2 bases, and 14 bases lay outside the gene matches. This CDR3 has 19 residues. Per the germline V gene, CDR1 is MNHEY and CDR2 is SVGEGT. In DNA form, the CDR3 reads TGTGCCAGCAGTTACCCTGCGGACAGGGTTGGGGGAATGAACACTGAAGCTTTCTTT. Amino acid sequence: CASSYPADRVGGMNTEAFF.